The next 14 T cell receptor beta chains were all read from a single sample in a study of PD-L1 blockade in urothelial cancer. Sequencing was performed with immunoSEQ multiplex PCR; in TCRdb, only in-frame clones are kept and a portion is missing. This sample has about 45,000 clones; approximately 88% occur once, and the top ten carry around 3.9%. This specimen was PBMCs, taken around atezolizumab (anti-PD-L1) treatment. Source of these receptors: a man of 80 years or more with urothelial cancer.

This rearrangement joins TRBV1 to TRBJ1-2. TRBV1 is flagged as a pseudogene. The CDR3 is 16 residues long. CDR3 amino acids: CTSSHDRGGHAYGYTF. CDR3 DNA sequence: TGCACCAGCAGCCACGACCGGGGGGGGCACGCCTATGGCTACACCTTC.

The genes are TRBV4-3 and TRBJ2-5; TRBD1 agrees at 11 bases. The trim removed 3 bases at V and 5 bases at J, leaving 8 bases unmatched. The CDR3 consists of 16 residues. Germline lookup yields CDR1 LGHNA and CDR2 YSLEER. The CDR3 DNA follows: TGCGCCAGCAGCCAGACCGGGACAGGGGGATTTGAGACCCAGTACTTC. Translation: CASSQTGTGGFETQYF.

The V and J genes are TRBV19 and TRBJ2-7, with a possible D match to TRBD1 (5 bases). Between the trimmed V and J ends, which lost 6 bases and 6 bases, there was a span of 18 bases. The CDR3 totals 14 residues. CDR1 and CDR2 from the germline V gene are LNHDA and SQIVND (reference sequence). The DNA for the CDR3 is TGTGCCAGTAGGGCCGCCGTTCAGGGATTCGAGCAGTACTTC. Protein product: CASRAAVQGFEQYF.

The rearrangement uses TRBV18 and TRBJ1-5; the D is unclear. Germline V lookup: CDR1 KGHSH, CDR2 LQKENI. Trimming removed 0 bases at V and 6 bases at J, with 6 bases between. The CDR3 covers 13 residues. CDR3 protein: CASSPPGSQPQHF. The CDR3 coding sequence is TGTGCCAGCTCACCACCAGGGAGTCAGCCCCAGCATTTT.

V is TRBV27 and J is TRBJ1-5; tentative D call: TRBD1 (6 bases). The ends were cut back, 3 bases at V and 2 bases at J, with 11 bases in the middle. Germline CDR1 reads MNHEY; CDR2 reads SMNVEV (reference sequence). This CDR3 contains 15 residues. The CDR3 protein is CASSFQGSGNQPQHF. The CDR3 DNA follows: TGTGCCAGCAGTTTTCAGGGGAGCGGCAATCAGCCCCAGCATTTT.

V and J are TRBV6-5 and TRBJ1-2; D not certain. The CDR3 loop spans 12 amino acids. Germline CDR1 is MNHEY and CDR2 is SVGAGI. The V and J ends lost 6 bases and 9 bases respectively, with 14 bases between them. CDR3 nucleotide sequence: TGTGCCAGCAGGGCCACCACAACGAGCTACACCTTC. Translation gives CASRATTTSYTF.

V and J are TRBV7-9 and TRBJ2-1, with 8 bases fitting TRBD2. This CDR3 has 15 amino acids. The germline V gene has CDR1 SEHNR and CDR2 FQNEAQ (reference sequence). V lost 3 bases to trimming and J lost 2 bases; unmatched junction nucleotides: 3. The CDR3 DNA reads as TGTGCCAGCAGCTTCCGGGAGGGCCCCTACAATGAGCAGTTCTTC. This translates into CASSFREGPYNEQFF.

The chain recombines TRBV18 with TRBJ2-7; 7 bases agree with TRBD1. The germline gives CDR1 KGHSH, CDR2 LQKENI. This CDR3 region has 14 residues. The V and J ends lost 1 base and 4 bases, in that order; junction bases with no gene match: 4. The CDR3 nucleotides are TGTGCCAGCTCACCACAAAAGGGGGCGTACGAGCAGTACTTC. Its protein product is CASSPQKGAYEQYF.

The chain's CDR3 is CASSIKGVHEQYF. CDR3 DNA: TGTGCCAGTAGTATAAAAGGGGTCCACGAGCAGTACTTC. The chain uses TRBV19 and TRBJ2-7; D might be TRBD1 (5 bases). Germline V lookup: CDR1 LNHDA, CDR2 SQIVND (reference sequence). The CDR3 totals 13 residues. Trimming took 2 bases from V and 5 from J, leaving 10 bases between them.

The V gene is TRBV7-2, the J gene TRBJ2-7, with TRBD2 matching over 7 bases. The V gene's germline CDR1 is SGHTA and CDR2 FQGNSA. Losses at the gene ends were 1 base for V and 5 bases for J; bases not matched to a gene: 2. CDR3 length equals 13 residues. This CDR3 reads CASSLEAGHEQYF. DNA for the CDR3: TGTGCCAGCAGCTTAGAAGCGGGACACGAGCAGTACTTC. Supplemented by reference TRBV7-2 and TRBJ2-7, the full variable domain reads GAGVSQSPSNKVTEKGKDVELRCDPISGHTALYWYRQSLGQGLEFLIYFQGNSAPDKSGLPSDRFSAERTGGSVSTLTIQRTQQEDSAVYLCASSLEAGHEQYFGPGTRLTVT.

The chain employs TRBV20-1 and TRBJ1-2, with a tentative D call TRBD1 (5 bases). V lost 5 bases to trimming and J lost 6 bases, with 7 bases between them. CDR3 length: 10 amino acids. Germline lookup yields CDR1 DFQATT and CDR2 SNEGSKA (reference sequence). The chain's CDR3 is CSAWGDGYTF. In DNA, the CDR3 is TGCAGTGCTTGGGGGGATGGCTACACCTTC.

The chain joins TRBV4-3 to TRBJ2-7; 9 bases fit TRBD1. The V gene end was trimmed by 1 base and the J gene end by 4 bases; junction bases not matched to a gene: 2. The germline gives CDR1 LGHNA, CDR2 YSLEER. The CDR3 length is 14 residues. The CDR3 protein is CASSQGDRGYEQYF. As DNA, the CDR3 is TGCGCCAGCAGCCAAGGTGACAGGGGGTACGAGCAGTACTTC.

The V gene is TRBV29-1, the J gene TRBJ2-1; no firm D call. Germline lookup yields CDR1 SQVTM and CDR2 ANQGSEA. CDR3 length equals 12 residues. V lost 7 bases, J lost 3 bases, and 10 bases lay in between. The CDR3 coding sequence is TGCAGCGGAGTAAGCTACTACAATGAGCAGTTCTTC. Its protein is CSGVSYYNEQFF.

V gene TRBV28 combines with J gene TRBJ1-2; D gene uncertain. Trimming shortened V by 2 bases and J by 8 bases, and 18 bases separated the two germline ends. Germline CDR1 reads MDHEN; CDR2 reads SYDVKM. This CDR3 contains 15 residues. The CDR3 bases are TGTGCCAGCAGTTTACGGCCGGGGAAGGCGATCGGCTACACCTTC. Its translation: CASSLRPGKAIGYTF.